This T cell receptor beta chain was profiled in a study of cytomegalovirus exposure and HLA in healthy donors. Study outcomes and limitations: The authors later found most CMV-associated TCR beta chains appeared HLA-restricted. In an earlier analysis, in about 530 donors, most V segments appeared productive either ~87% or ~30% of the time. Associated with cytomegalovirus, according to the listing, were some 180 TCR beta chains.

The PCR made use of 60 Vbeta and 13 Jbeta primers. Here immunoSEQ multiplex PCR was the method, and the copy in TCRdb shows in-frame clones only, minus some. In the table there are tens of thousands of clones, roughly 63% of which are singletons. Points on this clone: Its matching antigen is unknown.

These donors, healthy bone marrow donors, were studied. V shed 1 base and J 4 bases; nucleotides not matched to a gene: 5. Germline V gene sequence: CDR1 LNHNV, CDR2 YYDKDF (reference sequence). The CDR3 sequence is 16 residues long. This sequence was found in a man aged 45-65 years in good health and CMV-seronegative. Sample: PBMCs. The V and J genes are TRBV15 and TRBJ2-1; 9 bases fit TRBD2. CDR3 amino acids: CATSRAGSGGYNEQFF. The CDR3 region has the DNA TGTGCCACCAGCAGAGCCGGAAGCGGGGGGTACAATGAGCAGTTCTTC.